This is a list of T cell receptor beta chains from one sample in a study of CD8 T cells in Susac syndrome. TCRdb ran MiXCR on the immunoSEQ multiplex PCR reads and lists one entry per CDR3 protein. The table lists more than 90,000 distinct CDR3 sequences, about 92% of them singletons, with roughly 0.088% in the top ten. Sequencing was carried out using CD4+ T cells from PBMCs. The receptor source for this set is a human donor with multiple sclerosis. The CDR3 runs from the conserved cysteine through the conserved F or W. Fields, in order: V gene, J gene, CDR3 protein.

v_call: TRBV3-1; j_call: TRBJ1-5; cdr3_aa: CASSQEGAGNQPQHF
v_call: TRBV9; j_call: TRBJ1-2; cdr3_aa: CASSESSGGHYGYTF
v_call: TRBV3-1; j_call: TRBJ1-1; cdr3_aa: CASSQVRRTDTEAFF
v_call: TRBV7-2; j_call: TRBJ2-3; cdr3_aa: CATRGGPSLNTQYF
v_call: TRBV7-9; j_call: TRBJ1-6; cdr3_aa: CASSLTPITPLHF
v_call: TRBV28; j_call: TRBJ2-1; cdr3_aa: CASRRGQANNEQFF
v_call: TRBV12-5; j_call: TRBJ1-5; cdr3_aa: CASGSRGNQPQHF
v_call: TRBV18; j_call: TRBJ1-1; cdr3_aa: CASSPQAPNTEAFF
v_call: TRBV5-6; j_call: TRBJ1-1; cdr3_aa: CASSWGGQWVPTEAFF
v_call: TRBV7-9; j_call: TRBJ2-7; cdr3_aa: CASSLEYEQYF
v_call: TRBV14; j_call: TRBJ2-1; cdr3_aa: CASSHSGSTMEEQFF
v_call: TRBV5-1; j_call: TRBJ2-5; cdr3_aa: CASSSQHQAETQYF
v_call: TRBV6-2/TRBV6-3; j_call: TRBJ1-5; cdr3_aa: CASISGHSNQPQHF
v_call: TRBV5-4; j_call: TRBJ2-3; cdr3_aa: CASSLDGGRDTQYF
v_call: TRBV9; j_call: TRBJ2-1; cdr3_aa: CASSVLSGGAYNEQFF
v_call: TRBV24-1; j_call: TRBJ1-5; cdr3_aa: CATSAPGGNQPQHF
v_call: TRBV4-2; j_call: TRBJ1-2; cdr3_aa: CASSQVTNYGYTF
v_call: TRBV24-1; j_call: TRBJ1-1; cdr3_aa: CATSDRRGEAFF
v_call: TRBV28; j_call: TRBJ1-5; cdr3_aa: CASSLRDIEKPQHF
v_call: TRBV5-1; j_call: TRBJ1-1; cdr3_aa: CASSLGGPEAFF
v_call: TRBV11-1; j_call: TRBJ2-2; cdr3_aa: CASSAGQGGELFF
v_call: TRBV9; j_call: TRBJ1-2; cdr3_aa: CASTKSLAHGYTF
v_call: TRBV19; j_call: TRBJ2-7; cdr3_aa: CASSPGGSSSYEQYF
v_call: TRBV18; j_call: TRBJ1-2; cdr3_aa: CASSPPVQSYGYTF
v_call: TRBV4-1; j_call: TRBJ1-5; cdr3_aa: CASSAKLWGLLNQPQHF
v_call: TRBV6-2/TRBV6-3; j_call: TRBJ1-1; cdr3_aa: CASSYVGVEAFF
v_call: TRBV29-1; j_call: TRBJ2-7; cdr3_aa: CSAFRGGDPYEQYF
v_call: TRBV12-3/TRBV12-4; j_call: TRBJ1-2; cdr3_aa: CASRAEGNYGYTF
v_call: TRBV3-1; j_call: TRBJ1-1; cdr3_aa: CASSQRWGLGTEAFF
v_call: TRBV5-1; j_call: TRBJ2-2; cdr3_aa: CASSLVLAANTGELFF
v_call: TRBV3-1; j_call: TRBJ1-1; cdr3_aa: CASSQAGSNTEAFF
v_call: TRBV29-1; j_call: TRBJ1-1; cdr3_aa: CSVVGGGAEAFF
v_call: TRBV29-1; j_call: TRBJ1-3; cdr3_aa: CSVTTTGTGNTIYF
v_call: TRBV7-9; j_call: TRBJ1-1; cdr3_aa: CASSLESGTEAFF
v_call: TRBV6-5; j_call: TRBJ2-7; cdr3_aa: CASSPWNGEQYF
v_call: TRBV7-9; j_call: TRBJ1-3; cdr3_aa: CASGAYRGPSGNTIYF
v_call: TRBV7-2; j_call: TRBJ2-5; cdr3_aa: CASSLVTSRETQYF
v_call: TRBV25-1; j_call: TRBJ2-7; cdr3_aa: CASSDLPYEQYF
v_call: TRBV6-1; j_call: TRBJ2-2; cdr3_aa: CASSSGLIPGELFF
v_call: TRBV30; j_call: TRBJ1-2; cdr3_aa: CAWSRARTTGYTF
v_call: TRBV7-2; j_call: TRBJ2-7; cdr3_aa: CASSRLLALGEQYF
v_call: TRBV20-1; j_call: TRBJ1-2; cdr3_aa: CSASRSAGYTF
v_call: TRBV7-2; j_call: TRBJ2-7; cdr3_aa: CASSLASGAGYEQYF
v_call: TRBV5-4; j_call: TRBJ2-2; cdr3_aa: CASTLQGVNTGELFF
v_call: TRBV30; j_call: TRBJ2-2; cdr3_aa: CAWSVVAYTGELFF